A single sample is the source of the 2 T cell receptor beta chains below, sequenced in a study of early T cells in non-severe SARS-CoV-2 infection. TCRdb reprocessed the 5' RACE reads with MiXCR, giving one entry per CDR3 protein. This sample has about 80,000 distinct CDR3 sequences, with roughly 13% found just once. Sequencing was done on a sample of whole blood. The receptors here all came from an adult who was a healthcare worker with PCR-confirmed SARS-CoV-2 infection or an uninfected control (not recorded which).

This rearrangement joins TRBV6-5 to TRBJ1-1; 7 positions agree with TRBD1. The CDR3 sequence is 15 residues long. The V gene end was trimmed by 1 base and the J gene end by 2 bases; junction bases not matched to a gene: 4. Per germline, CDR1 MNHEY and CDR2 SVGAGI. This CDR3 reads CASSYLRQGNTEAFF. The CDR3 nucleotides are TGTGCCAGCAGTTACTTGAGACAGGGTAACACTGAAGCTTTCTTT.

This clonotype was recorded at least ten times. The chain joins TRBV4-3 to TRBJ2-1, with 11 bases identical to TRBD2. Trimming at V came to 3 bases and at J to 13 bases, leaving 8 bases not matched to a gene. This CDR3 is built from 14 residues. Per germline, CDR1 LGHNA and CDR2 YSLEER. CDR3 region: CASSHQTSGIVQFF. In nucleotides, the CDR3 is TGCGCCAGCAGCCACCAGACTAGCGGGATCGTCCAGTTCTTC.